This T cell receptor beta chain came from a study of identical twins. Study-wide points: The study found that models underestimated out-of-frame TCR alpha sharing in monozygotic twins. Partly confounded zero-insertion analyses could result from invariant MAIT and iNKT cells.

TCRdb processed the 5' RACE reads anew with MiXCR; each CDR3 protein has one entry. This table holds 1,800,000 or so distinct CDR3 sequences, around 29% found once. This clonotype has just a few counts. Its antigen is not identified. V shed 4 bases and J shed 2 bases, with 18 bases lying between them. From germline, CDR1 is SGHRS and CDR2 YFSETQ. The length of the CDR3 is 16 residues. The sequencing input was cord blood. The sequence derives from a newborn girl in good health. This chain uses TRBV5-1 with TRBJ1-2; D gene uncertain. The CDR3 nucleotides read TGCGCCAGCAGCCTAGCGCTTAACCCGGGGAACTATGGCTACACCTTC. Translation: CASSLALNPGNYGYTF.